This TCR beta chain is from a study of T-cell memory formation after mild COVID-19. Study at large: Clustering of TCRs was largely donor specific.

TCRalpha and TCRbeta libraries used 5'RACE with constant-segment primers and UMIs. Using its own MiXCR run on the 5' RACE reads, TCRdb lists one record per CDR3 protein. The sample lists approximately 250,000 distinct CDR3 sequences, 15% to 19% occurring once. Study observations and caveats: In second-wave clones peaking day 37, SARS-CoV-2 specificity remained unconfirmed. Memory from before infection featured some responding clones, which suggests cross-reactive memory joined.

The V gene's germline CDR1 is SGHTA and CDR2 FQGNSA. V lost 0 bases, J lost 9 bases, and 8 bases stayed unmatched. The CDR3 is made up of 15 amino acids. Points on this clonotype: The antigen remains unidentified.

The TCR originated in an adult woman who had mild COVID-19 (a few samples of this study predate the infection). Cell type and time point are not known. Sequenced material: PBMCs or a T cell subset sorted from them (not recorded which). The chain joins TRBV7-2 to TRBJ2-1, with 7 bases lining up with TRBD2. As DNA, the CDR3 is TGTGCCAGCAGCTTAGCGGGAGGGCCATTTGGTGAGCAGTTCTTC. Translation: CASSLAGGPFGEQFF.